This is a list of T cell receptor beta chains from one sample in a study of blood T cell repertoires in COVID-19. Produced via immunoSEQ multiplex PCR; TCRdb's table is partial and in-frame only. The sample lists 250,000 to 350,000 clones, roughly 89% seen once, with 6% to 6.5% in the top ten. Material: PBMCs or T cells enriched from blood (not recorded which). The receptors derive from a middle-aged woman who had recovered from COVID-19. The CDR3 runs from the conserved cysteine through the conserved F or W. A D gene is named only where the DNA matches it firmly. The size field is filled for only some rows; it gives once, few, many or a size class.

cdr3_aa | cdr3_nt | d_call | j_call | v_call | clone_size
CASRALGTQNQETQYF | TGTGCCAGCAGAGCACTCGGGACACAGAACCAAGAGACCCAGTACTTC | . | TRBJ2-5 | TRBV2 | .
CASSLGFGREGPTGELFF | TGTGCCAGCAGCTTAGGGTTCGGGCGGGAGGGACCCACCGGGGAGCTGTTTTTT | TRBD2 | TRBJ2-2 | TRBV11-2 | few
CASSGGQGAWATNEKLFF | TGTGCCAGCAGCGGGGGACAGGGAGCTTGGGCAACTAATGAAAAACTGTTTTTT | TRBD1 | TRBJ1-4 | TRBV9 | once
CASSLLTGELFF | TGTGCCAGCAGTTTGTTAACCGGGGAGCTGTTTTTT | . | TRBJ2-2 | TRBV28 | .
CASSYESAGLSYEQYF | TGTGCCAGCAGCTACGAATCCGCGGGACTATCCTACGAGCAGTACTTC | TRBD2 | TRBJ2-7 | TRBV7-3 | .
CASSLAGDSYEQYF | TGCGCCAGCAGCTTGGCAGGGGATTCCTACGAGCAGTACTTC | . | TRBJ2-7 | TRBV5-1 | .
CASSSTSGSPLNNEQFF | TGCGCCAGCAGCTCAACTAGCGGGAGTCCGTTGAACAATGAGCAGTTCTTC | TRBD2 | TRBJ2-1 | TRBV5-1 | .
CASSLVAGGQPQHF | TGTGCCAGCAGCTTAGTTGCGGGTGGGCAGCCCCAGCATTTT | . | TRBJ1-5 | TRBV7-2 | .
CASSKSGRDTNTGELFF | TGTGCCAGCAGCAAATCGGGTAGGGACACCAACACCGGGGAGCTGTTTTTT | . | TRBJ2-2 | TRBV21-1 | .
CASSGTSGGNTYNEQFF | TGTGCCAGCAGCGGGACTAGCGGAGGGAACACCTACAATGAGCAGTTCTTC | TRBD2 | TRBJ2-1 | TRBV2 | once
CASIGLSGNTIYF | TGTGCCAGCATTGGGCTCTCTGGAAACACCATATATTTT | . | TRBJ1-3 | TRBV7-9 | once
CASSQGKGVRSPLHF | TGTGCCAGCAGCCAAGGTAAAGGGGTGCGGTCACCCCTCCACTTT | . | TRBJ1-6 | TRBV3-1/TRBV3-2 | .
CASSPLGQGAFYEQYF | TGTGCCAGCAGCCCCCTCGGACAGGGGGCGTTCTACGAGCAGTACTTC | TRBD1 | TRBJ2-7 | TRBV5-6 | .
CASSPSYGGTNSPLHF | TGCGCCAGCAGCCCTAGTTACGGGGGAACTAATTCACCCCTCCACTTT | . | TRBJ1-6 | TRBV4-1 | few
CASSLSGIGTDTQYF | TGTGCCAGCAGCTTAAGCGGGATCGGCACAGATACGCAGTATTTT | TRBD2 | TRBJ2-3 | TRBV7-2 | .
CASSHRTSGRQETQYF | TGTGCCAGCAGCCACCGGACTAGCGGACGCCAAGAGACCCAGTACTTC | TRBD2 | TRBJ2-5 | TRBV3-1/TRBV3-2 | .
CASSRGGNTIYF | TGTGCCAGTAGTCGGGGGGGAAACACCATATATTTT | . | TRBJ1-3 | TRBV19 | .
CASRREGLTNGNEQFF | TGTGCCAGCAGGCGGGAGGGGCTAACGAATGGGAATGAGCAGTTCTTC | TRBD2 | TRBJ2-1 | TRBV2 | .
CATSDQTRESDTQYF | TGTGCCACCAGTGATCAGACTCGGGAGTCAGATACGCAGTATTTT | . | TRBJ2-3 | TRBV24-1 | .
CASSLGREGLLPEQFF | TGTGCCAGCAGCCTTGGGCGGGAGGGCCTCCTGCCTGAGCAGTTCTTC | TRBD2 | TRBJ2-1 | TRBV27 | .
CASSQDDQGMTAGANVLTF | TGCGCCAGCAGCCAAGATGACCAGGGGATGACTGCTGGGGCCAACGTCCTGACTTTC | . | TRBJ2-6 | TRBV4-3 | .
CASSNPAVLTRNEQFF | TGTGCCAGCAGTAACCCAGCCGTCCTGACACGCAATGAGCAGTTCTTC | . | TRBJ2-1 | TRBV28 | few
CASSLGGGRAGEQFF | TGTGCCAGCAGCTTAGGGGGGGGGCGAGCAGGTGAGCAGTTCTTC | . | TRBJ2-1 | TRBV7-2 | few
CASSLGQGGQPQHF | TGCGCCAGCAGCTTAGGACAGGGCGGGCAGCCCCAGCATTTT | TRBD1 | TRBJ1-5 | TRBV5-1 | .
CATQGAGTEAFF | TGTGCCACACAGGGGGCTGGGACTGAAGCTTTCTTT | TRBD1 | TRBJ1-1 | TRBV7-9 | .
CASSQTGQTYNEQFF | TGTGCCAGCAGCCAGACGGGACAGACCTACAATGAGCAGTTCTTC | TRBD1 | TRBJ2-1 | TRBV14 | once
CASSSAWVSGRYEQFF | TGTGCCAGCAGCTCTGCCTGGGTGAGCGGGAGGTATGAGCAGTTCTTC | TRBD2 | TRBJ2-1 | TRBV7-9 | .
CASSRSSGKKHSRYNEQFF | TGTGCCAGCAGCCGTTCTAGCGGGAAGAAGCACTCTAGGTACAATGAGCAGTTCTTC | TRBD2 | TRBJ2-1 | TRBV14 | once
CASSQRQETREKWYF | TGCGCCAGCAGCCAACGACAGGAGACCCGGGAAAAATGGTATTTT | . | TRBJ2-3 | TRBV4-3 | .
CASRRREFTHGYTF | TGTGCCAGTAGGCGGAGGGAGTTTACCCATGGCTACACCTTC | . | TRBJ1-2 | TRBV19 | .
CASSFVSGRSGEQYF | TGTGCCAGCAGCTTTGTGAGCGGGAGGTCTGGGGAGCAGTACTTC | TRBD2 | TRBJ2-7 | TRBV7-8 | few
CASSLSTGFNEQYF | TGTGCCAGCAGTTTAAGCACAGGGTTCAACGAGCAGTACTTC | . | TRBJ2-7 | TRBV28 | .
CSGQHYGYTF | TGCAGTGGACAGCACTATGGCTACACCTTC | . | TRBJ1-2 | TRBV20-1 | .
CASSQDRAGRYNEQFF | TGTGCCAGCAGCCAAGATCGGGCAGGGAGGTACAATGAGCAGTTCTTC | . | TRBJ2-1 | TRBV3-1/TRBV3-2 | .
CASNARPSPGQDYF | TGTGCCAGCAATGCCCGCCCCTCCCCGGGACAGGACTACTTC | TRBD1 | TRBJ2-7 | TRBV28 | .
CASSGQGLSYEQYF | TGTGCCAGCAGCGGACAGGGACTCTCCTACGAGCAGTACTTC | TRBD1 | TRBJ2-7 | TRBV2 | .
CASSEREGETQYF | TGTGCCAGCAGCGAGCGGGAGGGTGAGACCCAGTACTTC | TRBD2 | TRBJ2-5 | TRBV27 | .
CASSQGTGYEQYF | TGTGCCAGTAGTCAGGGGACAGGGTACGAGCAGTACTTC | TRBD1 | TRBJ2-7 | TRBV19 | .
CATSDSGQGLETQYF | TGTGCCACCAGTGATTCCGGACAGGGCTTGGAGACCCAGTACTTC | TRBD1 | TRBJ2-5 | TRBV24-1 | few
CASSPGEGVYEQYF | TGTGCCAGCAGCCCCGGAGAGGGGGTGTACGAGCAGTACTTC | . | TRBJ2-7 | TRBV13 | .
CASSKRGGTEAFF | TGTGCCAGTAGTAAAAGGGGGGGGACTGAAGCTTTCTTT | . | TRBJ1-1 | TRBV19 | .
CASSLAQASYNEQFF | TGTGCCAGCAGTCTCGCTCAGGCTTCTTACAATGAGCAGTTCTTC | . | TRBJ2-1 | TRBV27 | .
CASSSISSGKRGEQFF | TGTGCCAGCAGCTCCATCTCTAGCGGGAAAAGAGGTGAGCAGTTCTTC | TRBD2 | TRBJ2-1 | TRBV7-3 | .
CAWSGLTGGRGKLFF | TGTGCCTGGAGTGGACTAACGGGGGGCAGAGGAAAACTGTTTTTT | . | TRBJ1-4 | TRBV30 | .
CASSLDGTGGGGYTF | TGTGCCAGCAGCTTAGATGGGACAGGGGGCGGTGGCTACACCTTC | TRBD1 | TRBJ1-2 | TRBV7-9 | .
CASSSGLAEYNEQFF | TGTGCCAGCAGCTCCGGACTAGCGGAGTACAATGAGCAGTTCTTC | TRBD2 | TRBJ2-1 | TRBV9 | .